This TCR beta chain was sequenced in a study of early T cells in non-severe SARS-CoV-2 infection. Overall study: It was bulk RNA from unsorted whole blood that was sequenced, and the chains were unpaired.

Broader study findings: Matching with VDJdb favored anti-spike CD8 responses (missing private and CD4 specificities).

This CDR3 comprises 15 residues. Germline assignment: CDR1 SQVTM and CDR2 ANQGSEA. With 3 bases clipped from V and 6 bases from J, the junction kept 8 bases outside the gene matches. This clonotype was recorded at least ten times. The target antigen is unknown. Each cDNA molecule carried a unique molecular identifier. TCRdb reanalysed the 5' RACE reads using MiXCR and keeps one entry per CDR3 protein. The repertoire includes roughly 28,000 distinct CDR3 sequences, around 5% of them detected once, and about 2.7% sits in the top ten. The sequenced sample consisted of whole blood. The sequence was collected from an adult who was a healthcare worker with PCR-confirmed SARS-CoV-2 infection or an uninfected control (not recorded which). V and J are TRBV29-1 and TRBJ2-3; 11 bases fit TRBD2. CDR3 sequence reads: CSVDGLAGGWDTQYF. The DNA for the CDR3 is TGCAGCGTTGATGGGCTAGCGGGAGGTTGGGATACGCAGTATTTT.